One sample yielded the 25 T cell receptor beta chains listed below, sequenced in a study of CD8 T cells in Susac syndrome. RNA totalling roughly 0.45 to 1 ug underwent reverse transcription with random hexamers. One entry per CDR3 protein results from TCRdb running MiXCR on the immunoSEQ multiplex PCR reads. Among fewer than 150,000 distinct CDR3 sequences listed, 85% to 95% were seen once. Specimen: CD4+ T cells from PBMCs. The receptors come from a human donor with multiple sclerosis.

This chain uses TRBV2 with TRBJ2-7; TRBD1 matches at 7 bases. Germline trimming cut 6 bases from V and 6 bases from J; bases unmatched to any gene: 11. The germline gives CDR1 SNHLY, CDR2 FYNNEI. CDR3 length equals 14 residues. The CDR3 bases are TGTGCCAGCAGAAGGCTCACAGGGGTATCCGAGCAGTACTTC. As protein: CASRRLTGVSEQYF.

On this clonotype itself: A junction boundary mismatches the germline segment, possibly from a read error. V usage is TRBV18 and J usage is TRBJ1-2, with D maybe TRBD1 (5 bases). The CDR3 covers 13 residues. In germline, CDR1 is KGHSH, CDR2 LQKENI. The CDR3 spells CASSPDQARGYTF. The CDR3 DNA sequence: TGTGCCAGCTCACCAGACCAGGCGAGGGGCTATACCTTC.

The CDR3 sequence is CASSQVRGFYEQYF. The DNA for the CDR3 is TGTGCCAGCAGCCAAGTTCGGGGGTTTTACGAGCAGTACTTC. V gene TRBV7-8 combines with J gene TRBJ2-7; a possible D gene is TRBD2 (6 bases). CDR1 SGHVS and CDR2 FQNEAQ come from the germline V gene. Trimming removed 5 bases from V and 4 bases from J, with 15 bases in between. The CDR3 is 14 amino acids.

This clonotype has just one count. The chain carries TRBV4-2 and TRBJ1-6, with D possibly matching TRBD1 (5 bases). CDR3 size: 16 residues. From germline, CDR1 is LGHNA and CDR2 YNFKEQ. Trimming took 0 bases from V and 10 from J, leaving 16 bases between them. The CDR3 DNA sequence: TGTGCCAGCAGCCAAGATCACCGGGGGGTCGAGTCACCCCTCCACTTT. Translating gives CASSQDHRGVESPLHF.

This chain links TRBV30 with TRBJ1-4; TRBD1 agrees at 7 bases. From germline, CDR1 is GTSNPN and CDR2 SVGIG (reference sequence). CDR3 length equals 15 residues. Losses at the gene ends were 4 bases for V and 6 bases for J; bases not matched to a gene: 11. The CDR3: CAWNPDRAKDEKLFF. In DNA form, the CDR3 reads TGTGCCTGGAATCCAGACAGGGCGAAAGATGAAAAACTGTTTTTT.

The genes are TRBV3-1 and TRBJ1-1; D is unclear. V lost 4 bases and J lost 6, with 15 bases in between. Germline CDR1 reads LGHDT; CDR2 reads YNNKEL (reference sequence). CDR3 size: 14 residues. The CDR3 loop is CASSPGRSWPEAFF. The CDR3, as DNA: TGTGCCAGCAGCCCTGGGCGGAGTTGGCCTGAAGCTTTCTTT.

The rearrangement uses TRBV19 and TRBJ2-2, with a weak D call TRBD1 (6 bases). The CDR3 is 14 amino acids. V lost 7 bases, J lost 6 bases, and 15 bases lay in between. Germline values: CDR1 LNHDA, CDR2 SQIVND (reference sequence). CDR3 coding DNA: TGTGCCAGTACCCAGGGGAGTTTTGCCGGGGAGCTGTTTTTT. Amino acids: CASTQGSFAGELFF.

This sequence joins TRBV6-5 and TRBJ1-5, with D possibly matching TRBD1 (5 bases). Germline V gives CDR1 MNHEY, CDR2 SVGAGI. This CDR3 comprises 12 residues. Deletions cut 9 bases from V and 5 bases from J, with 11 bases between. The CDR3 DNA sequence: TGTGCCAGTTCGACAGAAGATCAGCCCCAGCATTTT. Encoded protein: CASSTEDQPQHF.

The chain joins TRBV30 to TRBJ2-1; TRBD2 is a possible D gene (6 bases). This CDR3 contains 13 residues. V lost 3 bases, J lost 8 bases, and 14 bases lay in between. Germline loops: CDR1 GTSNPN, CDR2 SVGIG (reference sequence). The DNA of the CDR3 is TGTGCCTGGAGCCGACTAGGAATCCATGAGCAGTTCTTC. Its protein is CAWSRLGIHEQFF.

V usage is TRBV19 and J usage is TRBJ1-2, with D perhaps matching TRBD1 (6 bases). With 3 bases removed from V and 8 bases from J, the gap between germline ends came to 13 bases. Germline CDR1 LNHDA, CDR2 SQIVND (reference sequence). The CDR3 sequence is 13 residues long. DNA of the CDR3: TGTGCCAGTAGTATGGCCTCGGGGGCGGGCTACACCTTC. Amino acid sequence: CASSMASGAGYTF.

The chain joins TRBV5-1 to TRBJ2-7, with a possible D match to TRBD1 (6 bases). V was shortened by 0 bases and J by 5 bases, with 15 bases between the two germline ends. Per the germline V gene, CDR1 is SGHRS and CDR2 is YFSETQ. This CDR3 region has 15 residues. The CDR3 DNA is TGCGCCAGCAGCTTGGTACAGGGTCGGGGCCACGAGCAGTACTTC. Amino acids: CASSLVQGRGHEQYF.

The J gene is TRBJ1-5, the V gene TRBV7-2; TRBD1 matches 9 bases. Looked up from germline, CDR1 is SGHTA and CDR2 is FQGNSA. The CDR3 loop spans 12 amino acids. J gave up 14 bases and V 5 bases, and 7 bases lay outside the gene matches. In DNA form, the CDR3 reads TGTGCCAGCAGCCATCGACAGGGGGGGAAGCATTTT. This gives the protein CASSHRQGGKHF.

Written as DNA, the CDR3 is TGTGCCAGCAGCTTCACCGGGACCGTCAATCAGCCCCAGCATTTT. Protein sequence: CASSFTGTVNQPQHF. This chain connects TRBV7-9 to TRBJ1-5; the D gene is possibly TRBD1 (5 bases). This CDR3 is built from 15 residues. The V end lost 3 bases, the J end lost 3 bases, and 12 bases lay between the germline ends. CDR1 SEHNR and CDR2 FQNEAQ come from the germline V gene (reference sequence).

The V and J genes are TRBV18 and TRBJ1-1; no definite D call. CDR1 KGHSH and CDR2 LQKENI come from the germline V gene. Trimming pared 2 bases from V and 3 bases from J, leaving 7 bases between. The CDR3 has 13 amino acids. In DNA form, the CDR3 reads TGTGCCAGCTCACCAGGGGAGTACACTGAAGCTTTCTTT. It encodes CASSPGEYTEAFF.

This sequence joins TRBV15 and TRBJ1-4, with 8 nucleotides matching TRBD1. Germline V gene lookup returns CDR1 LNHNV and CDR2 YYDKDF (reference sequence). The CDR3 has 15 amino acids. V lost 0 bases, J lost 7 bases, and 4 bases stayed unmatched. The CDR3 region has the DNA TGTGCCACCAGCAGAGATTTGGACAGGGTTGAAAAACTGTTTTTT. Amino acids: CATSRDLDRVEKLFF.

The rearrangement joins TRBV5-1 to TRBJ1-6, with 7 bases identical to TRBD1. CDR1 and CDR2 (germline): SGHRS, YFSETQ. Losses at the gene ends were 0 bases for V and 4 bases for J; bases not matched to a gene: 10. This CDR3 is 18 amino acids long. CDR3 DNA sequence: TGCGCCAGCAGCTTGGCCACGTCGACAGGGTCATATAATTCACCCCTCCACTTT. Encoded protein: CASSLATSTGSYNSPLHF. The entire variable domain, with the rest obtained from reference TRBV5-1 and TRBJ1-6, is as follows: KAGVTQTPRYLIKTRGQQVTLSCSPISGHRSVSWYQQTPGQGLQFLFEYFSETQRNKGNFPGRFSGRQFSNSRSEMNVSTLELGDSALYLCASSLATSTGSYNSPLHFGNGTRLTVT.

V is TRBV23-1 and J is TRBJ2-3; D might be TRBD2 (7 bases). TRBV23-1 is reported as an ORF; its role is uncertain. V lost 3 bases, J lost 1 base, and 17 bases lay in between. CDR3 length equals 17 residues. The CDR3 reads CASSQIGRRGRTDTQYF. In DNA, the CDR3 is TGCGCCAGCAGTCAGATAGGAAGGCGGGGGCGCACAGATACGCAGTATTTT.

The CDR3 loop is CASSFDAVDTEAFF. CDR3 in DNA: TGTGCCAGCAGCTTCGATGCTGTGGACACTGAAGCTTTCTTT. This rearrangement joins TRBV11-2 to TRBJ1-1, with D hard to call. The V end lost 3 bases, the J end lost 3 bases, and 11 bases lay between the germline ends. The V gene's germline CDR1 is SGHAT and CDR2 FQNNGV. CDR3 length: 14 amino acids. Supplemented by reference TRBV11-2 and TRBJ1-1, the full variable domain reads EAGVAQSPRYKIIEKRQSVAFWCNPISGHATLYWYQQILGQGPKLLIQFQNNGVVDDSQLPKDRFSAERLKGVDSTLKIQPAKLEDSAVYLCASSFDAVDTEAFFGQGTRLTVV.

The chain couples TRBV14 to TRBJ2-3; the match to TRBD2 covers 10 bases. After removal of 0 bases from V and 3 bases from J, the junction contained 3 bases not matched to a gene. CDR1 SGHDN and CDR2 FVKESK come from the germline V gene. The CDR3 extends over 16 amino acids. The CDR3 DNA reads as TGTGCCAGCAGCCAAGATGAGCGGGGGGGAACAGATACGCAGTATTTT. This sequence encodes CASSQDERGGTDTQYF.

This clonotype was counted a single time. This chain links TRBV12-3 or TRBV12-4 with TRBJ1-1; no definite D call. With 1 base removed from V and 1 base from J, the gap between germline ends came to 10 bases. This CDR3 has 15 amino acids. The CDR3 sequence: CASSLEGGSNTEAFF. CDR3 DNA sequence: TGTGCCAGCAGTTTAGAGGGCGGATCGAACACTGAAGCTTTCTTT.

CDR3 sequence: CSVEEGGMETQYF. The CDR3 bases are TGCAGCGTTGAGGAGGGAGGGATGGAGACCCAGTACTTC. The chain joins TRBV29-1 to TRBJ2-5; 7 bases match TRBD2. CDR1 SQVTM and CDR2 ANQGSEA come from the germline V gene. CDR3 length: 13 residues. The V segment lost 3 bases and the J segment 5 bases; nucleotides outside the gene matches: 6.

This chain uses TRBV7-2 with TRBJ2-3; D is unresolved. The V end was cut by 3 bases, the J end by 1 base, with 5 bases between. The CDR3 runs 13 residues. Germline-derived CDR1 and CDR2 are SGHTA and FQGNSA. The CDR3 loop reads CASSFKGTDTQYF. CDR3 nucleotides: TGTGCCAGCAGCTTTAAGGGCACAGATACGCAGTATTTT.

V is TRBV18 and J is TRBJ1-5; 8 bases map to TRBD1. The junction had 19 bases not matched to a gene; V was cut back by 6 bases and J by 12 bases. The CDR3 length is 16 residues. Germline loops: CDR1 KGHSH, CDR2 LQKENI. Here the CDR3 reads CASSARDRIEEELQHF. DNA of the CDR3: TGTGCCAGCTCGGCTAGGGACAGGATAGAAGAGGAACTCCAGCATTTT.

This clonotype was recorded once. This chain uses TRBV28 with TRBJ2-7; 8 nucleotides agree with TRBD1. The CDR3 contains 13 residues. After removal of 8 bases from V and 6 bases from J, the junction contained 9 bases not matched to a gene. Germline V gene sequence: CDR1 MDHEN, CDR2 SYDVKM. For the CDR3, the DNA is TGTGCCAGCGAACGATCAGGGGGCGGCGAGCAGTACTTC. This translates into CASERSGGGEQYF.

This clonotype appeared a single time. The chain joins TRBV24-1 to TRBJ1-2; D is possibly TRBD1 (6 bases). CDR3 length: 15 amino acids. Germline V lookup: CDR1 KGHDR, CDR2 SFDVKD. Trimming took off 2 bases at V and 6 bases at J, with 15 bases between the two ends. DNA of the CDR3: TGTGCCACCAGTGATTCCGGGACATCGGAACATGGCTACACCTTC. This translates into CATSDSGTSEHGYTF.